What follows are 25 T cell receptor beta chains derived from one specimen sequenced in a study of beta chain features in type 1 diabetes. As every portion of the isolated RNA was reverse transcribed, the sequencing read expressed TCRB transcripts. Repertoires were generated with immunoSEQ multiplex PCR, while TCRdb's copy carries only in-frame clones and drops some. The table shows about 700,000 clones, with around an eighth occurring only once. The antigens of these receptors remain unknown. Study outcomes and limitations: In every one of the four CD4+ subsets, TCRB CDR3s were moderately but significantly shorter in Type 1 diabetes patients.

Sequencing used naive CD4+ T cells from blood. The receptors stem from a man aged 18 to 29 with type 1 diabetes.

This clone was picked up a small number of times. This rearrangement joins TRBV30 to TRBJ2-2; TRBD1 agrees at 9 bases. Germline V gene lookup returns CDR1 GTSNPN and CDR2 SVGIG (reference sequence). This CDR3 spans 14 amino acids. Unmatched junction bases numbered 6, after V lost 5 bases and J lost 5 bases. CDR3 amino acids: CAWVPGQGTGELFF. The CDR3 bases are TGTGCCTGGGTCCCGGGACAGGGAACCGGGGAGCTGTTTTTT. The full variable domain, in which reference TRBV30 and TRBJ2-2 provide the parts outside the CDR3, is SQTIHQWPATLVQPVGSPLSLECTVEGTSNPNLYWYRQAAGRGLQLLFYSVGIGQISSEVPQNLSASRPQDRQFILSSKKLLLSDSGFYLCAWVPGQGTGELFFGEGSRLTVL.

The chain links TRBV5-4 to TRBJ1-6, with D unresolved. Germline lookup yields CDR1 SGHNT and CDR2 YYREEE (reference sequence). Trimming took off 0 bases at V and 0 bases at J, with 7 bases between the two ends. The CDR3 covers 16 residues. Here the CDR3 reads CASSLGSSSYNSPLHF. For the CDR3, the DNA is TGTGCCAGCAGCTTGGGGAGCAGCTCCTATAATTCACCCCTCCACTTT.

The V call is TRBV21-1, the J call TRBJ1-1; the D call of TRBD1 is as the table states it, not checked on the DNA. TRBV21-1 is designated a pseudogene. This CDR3 has 17 residues. CDR3 loop: CASSKFGRGLVNTEAFF. Here the CDR3 DNA reads TGTGCCAGCAGCAAGTTCGGCAGGGGGCTGGTGAACACTGAAGCTTTCTTT.

This clone occurred a few times. The gene calls are TRBV30 and TRBJ2-1, with D unresolved. Between the trimmed V and J ends, which lost 0 bases and 5 bases, there was a span of 2 bases. Germline V lookup: CDR1 GTSNPN, CDR2 SVGIG (reference sequence). The CDR3 sequence is 11 residues long. Here the CDR3 reads CAWSVNNEQFF. The CDR3 DNA reads TGTGCCTGGAGTGTCAACAATGAGCAGTTCTTC. Full variable domain (missing parts from reference TRBV30 and TRBJ2-1): SQTIHQWPATLVQPVGSPLSLECTVEGTSNPNLYWYRQAAGRGLQLLFYSVGIGQISSEVPQNLSASRPQDRQFILSSKKLLLSDSGFYLCAWSVNNEQFFGPGTRLTVL.

V gene TRBV7-3 combines with J gene TRBJ1-1, with D perhaps matching TRBD1 (5 bases). V lost 5 bases, J lost 1 base, and 8 bases lay in between. The CDR3 spans 13 residues. The V gene's germline CDR1 is SGHTA and CDR2 FQGTGA. CDR3 DNA: TGTGCCAGCAGCCCACAGGAGAACACTGAAGCTTTCTTT. This translates into CASSPQENTEAFF.

This clone has more than one count but fewer than ten. The chain links TRBV14 to TRBJ2-5, with TRBD2 as a possible D gene (6 bases). The CDR3 extends over 12 amino acids. Germline V gives CDR1 SGHDN, CDR2 FVKESK. V lost 4 bases to trimming and J lost 8 bases, with 11 bases between them. Written as DNA, the CDR3 is TGTGCCAGCAGCCGCCCGGGGGAAACCCAGTACTTC. It translates to CASSRPGETQYF.

The table lists this clone with a few counts. The chain uses TRBV30 and TRBJ1-5, with 7 bases lining up with TRBD1. CDR3 length: 15 amino acids. Germline V gene sequence: CDR1 GTSNPN, CDR2 SVGIG (reference sequence). The trim removed 1 base at V and 3 bases at J, leaving 6 bases unmatched. The CDR3 DNA sequence: TGTGCCTGGAGTGCCCTTACAGGGGTCAATCAGCCCCAGCATTTT. It translates to CAWSALTGVNQPQHF. The full variable domain, rest sourced from reference TRBV30 and TRBJ1-5, is SQTIHQWPATLVQPVGSPLSLECTVEGTSNPNLYWYRQAAGRGLQLLFYSVGIGQISSEVPQNLSASRPQDRQFILSSKKLLLSDSGFYLCAWSALTGVNQPQHFGDGTRLSIL.

Only a few counts were recorded for this clone. This chain joins TRBV5-1 and TRBJ2-1; D is unclear. The V and J ends lost 0 bases and 5 bases respectively, with 9 bases between them. The CDR3 spans 14 residues. The V gene's germline CDR1 is SGHRS and CDR2 YFSETQ. DNA of the CDR3: TGCGCCAGCAGCTTGGCCGGCTCACACAATGAGCAGTTCTTC. As protein: CASSLAGSHNEQFF.

The chain employs TRBV6-5 and TRBJ2-1; D ambiguous. Germline CDR1 MNHEY, CDR2 SVGAGI. V was pared by 5 bases and J by 8 bases, with 13 bases between. The length of the CDR3 is 13 residues. CDR3 sequence: CASSRVELHEQFF. The CDR3 DNA reads TGTGCCAGCAGTCGGGTGGAGTTGCATGAGCAGTTCTTC.

The V call is TRBV29-1, the J call TRBJ1-2; 11 bases match TRBD1. V lost 6 bases and J lost 5; bases outside the gene matches: 5. CDR3 size: 13 residues. CDR1 SQVTM and CDR2 ANQGSEA come from the germline V gene. CDR3 coding DNA: TGCAGCGTAAGGACAGGGGGCGGGTATGGCTACACCTTC. Translation: CSVRTGGGYGYTF.

V and J are TRBV28 and TRBJ2-5; D not resolved. Trimming pared 3 bases from V and 5 bases from J, leaving 4 bases between. The CDR3 has 11 amino acids. Looked up from germline, CDR1 is MDHEN and CDR2 is SYDVKM. DNA of the CDR3: TGTGCCAGCAGTTTGTTGGAGACCCAGTACTTC. This sequence encodes CASSLLETQYF.

The chain uses TRBV30 and TRBJ1-2; possible D gene TRBD1, 6 bases. CDR3 length: 12 amino acids. Germline V lookup: CDR1 GTSNPN, CDR2 SVGIG (reference sequence). The V end lost 6 bases, the J end lost 6 bases, and 14 bases lay between the germline ends. Here the CDR3 reads CACTWDTHGYTF. The CDR3 nucleotides are TGTGCCTGCACCTGGGACACGCATGGCTACACCTTC.

CDR3 nucleotides: TGTGCCAGCAGCCAAGATGTAGGGCGCGGCTACACCTTC. Amino acids: CASSQDVGRGYTF. The chain carries TRBV14 and TRBJ1-2, with D unresolved. Deletions cut 0 bases from V and 8 bases from J, with 10 bases between. The V gene's germline CDR1 is SGHDN and CDR2 FVKESK. This CDR3 comprises 13 residues.

The chain has TRBV30 and TRBJ1-2; 8 positions match TRBD1. Germline V gene sequence: CDR1 GTSNPN, CDR2 SVGIG (reference sequence). This CDR3 is built from 13 residues. J gave up 3 bases and V 3 bases, and 3 bases lay outside the gene matches. The CDR3 nucleotides are TGTGCCTGGAGCCGACAGGGGCACTATGGCTACACCTTC. It yields the protein CAWSRQGHYGYTF.

This clone appeared a few times. This specimen includes other DNA sequences encoding the same CDR3. The chain recombines TRBV30 with TRBJ1-5, with a possible D match to TRBD1 (6 bases). Germline values: CDR1 GTSNPN, CDR2 SVGIG (reference sequence). The V gene lost 0 bases and the J gene lost 6 bases, with 9 bases spanning the gap. The CDR3 loop spans 13 amino acids. The CDR3 coding sequence is TGTGCCTGGAGTGTACAGGGAATTCAGCCCCAGCATTTT. Protein: CAWSVQGIQPQHF.

CDR3 protein: CASSPVTVTYEQYF. The CDR3 DNA sequence: TGTGCCAGCAGTCCTGTGACAGTTACCTACGAGCAGTACTTC. V gene TRBV25-1 combines with J gene TRBJ2-7; D might be TRBD1 (5 bases). Germline assignment: CDR1 MGHDK and CDR2 SYGVNS. The V end was cut by 5 bases, the J end by 2 bases, with 13 bases between. The length of the CDR3 is 14 residues.

This clone was counted only a few times. This rearrangement joins TRBV12-5 to TRBJ2-5, with D hard to call. Germline V lookup: CDR1 LGHNT, CDR2 FRNRAP. The V end lost 2 bases, the J end lost 4 bases, and 5 bases lay between the germline ends. The CDR3 extends over 12 amino acids. This CDR3 is CASGLRVETQYF. As DNA, the CDR3 is TGTGCTAGTGGTTTGCGGGTAGAGACCCAGTACTTC.

This clone has more than one count but fewer than ten. The chain has TRBV2 and TRBJ1-1; 8 bases map to TRBD1. The CDR3 consists of 14 residues. V dropped 7 bases and J dropped 1; count of bases not matched to a gene: 5. Per germline, CDR1 SNHLY and CDR2 FYNNEI. Written as DNA, the CDR3 is TGTGCCAGCATGGACAGGGTTTCGAACACTGAAGCTTTCTTT. It yields the protein CASMDRVSNTEAFF.

J is TRBJ1-2 and V is TRBV30; D is possibly TRBD1 (5 bases). The CDR3 is 10 amino acids. The V and J ends lost 3 bases and 8 bases respectively, with 7 bases between them. The germline V gene encodes CDR1 GTSNPN and CDR2 SVGIG (reference sequence). This chain's CDR3 is CAWSPGGYTF. CDR3 DNA: TGTGCCTGGAGCCCAGGGGGCTACACCTTC.

The rearrangement uses TRBV29-1 and TRBJ2-7; 8 bases are a match to TRBD2. The CDR3 length is 12 residues. Per germline, CDR1 SQVTM and CDR2 ANQGSEA. V shed 4 bases and J 7 bases; nucleotides not matched to a gene: 6. The CDR3 is CSVAAGAWEQYF. The DNA of the CDR3 is TGCAGCGTTGCAGCGGGGGCCTGGGAGCAGTACTTC.

This clone occurred a few times. The chain is built from TRBV9 and TRBJ2-2; 10 bases are a match to TRBD2. This CDR3 has 18 residues. The germline gives CDR1 SGDLS, CDR2 YYNGEE. J gave up 6 bases and V 4 bases, and 15 bases lay outside the gene matches. CDR3 amino acids: CASSPPLGASGGAGELFF. Here the CDR3 DNA reads TGTGCCAGCAGCCCACCCCTCGGGGCTAGCGGGGGAGCCGGGGAGCTGTTTTTT.

The J gene is TRBJ2-1, the V gene TRBV10-2, with TRBD1 identical over 8 bases. Looked up from germline, CDR1 is WSHSY and CDR2 is SAAADI. V gave up 6 bases and J gave up 4 bases; unmatched junction bases: 5. The CDR3 spans 14 residues. CDR3 DNA sequence: TGCGCCAGCAGCCAAGGACAGGGTTACAATGAGCAGTTCTTC. It encodes CASSQGQGYNEQFF.

The chain links TRBV2 to TRBJ2-2; no clear D. Germline assignment: CDR1 SNHLY and CDR2 FYNNEI. V shed 3 bases and J shed 1 base, with 12 bases lying between them. The CDR3 is 16 residues long. This chain's CDR3 is CASSDRSLLNTGELFF. DNA for the CDR3: TGTGCCAGCAGTGATAGAAGTCTCCTGAACACCGGGGAGCTGTTTTTT.

The rearrangement joins TRBV7-8 to TRBJ2-6; the D call may be TRBD1 or TRBD2 (7 bases each). The V end lost 6 bases, the J end lost 0 bases, and 15 bases lay between the germline ends. This CDR3 region has 17 residues. Germline CDR1 SGHVS, CDR2 FQNEAQ. CDR3 loop: CASRPQGGSSGANVLTF. CDR3 bases: TGTGCCAGCAGACCCCAGGGGGGGAGCTCTGGGGCCAACGTCCTGACTTTC.

This clone has only a few counts. This chain connects TRBV28 to TRBJ2-7; TRBD1 aligns across 10 bases. This CDR3 has 14 amino acids. CDR1 MDHEN and CDR2 SYDVKM come from the germline V gene. The trim removed 3 bases at V and 6 bases at J, leaving 5 bases unmatched. CDR3 coding DNA: TGTGCCAGCAGTTTCCCCCGGGACAGGGGCGAGCAGTACTTC. This gives the protein CASSFPRDRGEQYF.